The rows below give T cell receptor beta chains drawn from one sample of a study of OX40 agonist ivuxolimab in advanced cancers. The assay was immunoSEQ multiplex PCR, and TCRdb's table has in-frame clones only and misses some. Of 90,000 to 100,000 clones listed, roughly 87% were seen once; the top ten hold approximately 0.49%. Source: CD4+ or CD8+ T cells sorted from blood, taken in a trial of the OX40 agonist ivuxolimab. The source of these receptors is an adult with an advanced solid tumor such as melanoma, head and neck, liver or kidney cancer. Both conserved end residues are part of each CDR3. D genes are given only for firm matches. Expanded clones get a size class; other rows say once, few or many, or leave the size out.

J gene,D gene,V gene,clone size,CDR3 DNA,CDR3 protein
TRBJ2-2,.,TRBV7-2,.,TGTGCCAGCAGCTTAGACGTCGGGGAGCTGTTTTTT,CASSLDVGELFF
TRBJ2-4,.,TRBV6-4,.,TGTGCCAGCAGTGACTCGGCCAGGGGTGACATTCAGTACTTC,CASSDSARGDIQYF
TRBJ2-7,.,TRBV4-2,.,TGTGCCAGCAGCAGCTCCTACGAGCAGTACTTC,CASSSSYEQYF
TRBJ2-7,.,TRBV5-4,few,TGTGCCAGCAGCTTGGCAAGCCTCTCCTACGAGCAGTACTTC,CASSLASLSYEQYF
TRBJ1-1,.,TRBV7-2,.,TGTGCCAGCAGCTCCCCGCGACAGAACCGGCCCGAAGCTTTCTTT,CASSSPRQNRPEAFF
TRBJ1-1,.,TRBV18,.,TGTGCCAGCTCACCACGAGACTACCCGAACACTGAAGCTTTCTTT,CASSPRDYPNTEAFF
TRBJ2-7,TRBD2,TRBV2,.,TGTGCCAGCAGTAAAGATTGGACTAGTGGGGTAGAGCAGTACTTC,CASSKDWTSGVEQYF
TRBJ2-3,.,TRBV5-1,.,TGCGCCAGCAGCTTGTCCATAAGCACAGATACGCAGTATTTT,CASSLSISTDTQYF
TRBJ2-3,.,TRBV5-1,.,TGCGCCAGCAGCTTGGGTAGGCGGGCACGCACAGATACGCAGTATTTT,CASSLGRRARTDTQYF
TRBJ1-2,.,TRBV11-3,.,TGTGCCAGCAGCGTCGGGGCAATCTATGGCTACACCTTC,CASSVGAIYGYTF
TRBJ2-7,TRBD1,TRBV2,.,TGTGCCAGCAGTGAATGGCAGGGGGCGGCCGAGCAGTACTTC,CASSEWQGAAEQYF
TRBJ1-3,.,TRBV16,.,TGTGCCAGCAGCCCCACGTCGCAGATCTCTGGAAACACCATATATTTT,CASSPTSQISGNTIYF
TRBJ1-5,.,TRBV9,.,TGTGCCAGCAGCGTAGACCAGGATCAGCCCCAGCATTTT,CASSVDQDQPQHF
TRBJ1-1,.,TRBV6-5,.,TGTGCCAGCAGTTATGGACAGAATGAAGCTTTCTTT,CASSYGQNEAFF
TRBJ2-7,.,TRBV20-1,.,TGCAGTGCTAGAGGCACCTACGAGCAGTACTTC,CSARGTYEQYF
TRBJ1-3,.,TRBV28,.,TGTGCCAGCAGTCTTCCTCAGGGTATGGCTGGAAACACCATATATTTT,CASSLPQGMAGNTIYF
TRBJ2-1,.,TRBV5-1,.,TGCGCCAGCAGCTCACCAGGGGCTAGGTACAATGAGCAGTTCTTC,CASSSPGARYNEQFF
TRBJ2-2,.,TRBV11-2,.,TGTGCCAGCAGCCCTATCTCGCGGGGGCGTAACACCGGGGAGCTGTTTTTT,CASSPISRGRNTGELFF
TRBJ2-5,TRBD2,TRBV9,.,TGTGCCAGCAGCGCACCCACCGGGGGGGGCCTCAAGGAGACCCAGTACTTC,CASSAPTGGGLKETQYF
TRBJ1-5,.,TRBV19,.,TGTGCCAGTAGACGGGGAGGAAGGAACCAGCCCCAGCATTTT,CASRRGGRNQPQHF
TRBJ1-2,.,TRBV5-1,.,TGCGCCAGCAGCTTGGATACGGGGACGTCCTATGGCTACACCTTC,CASSLDTGTSYGYTF
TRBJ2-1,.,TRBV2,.,TGTGCCAGCAGTGATTTGGTTGGGGGGCACAATGAGCAGTTCTTC,CASSDLVGGHNEQFF
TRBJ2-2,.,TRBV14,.,TGTGCCAGCAGCCACGAGACTCGATACACCGGGGAGCTGTTTTTT,CASSHETRYTGELFF
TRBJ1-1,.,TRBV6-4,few,TGTGCCAGCAGTGCCTCCGCCGGGAACACTGAAGCTTTCTTT,CASSASAGNTEAFF
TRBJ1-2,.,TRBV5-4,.,TGTGCCAGCAGCTTGGCGGACGGCGGTGGCTACACCTTC,CASSLADGGGYTF
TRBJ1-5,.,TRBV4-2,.,TGTGCCAGCAGCCAACTTACGTTCGGGAGTAGCAATCAGCCCCAGCATTTT,CASSQLTFGSSNQPQHF
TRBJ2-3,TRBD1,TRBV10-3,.,TGTGCCATCAGTGAATACTCGGACAGGGTCTGGAACTTAGATACGCAGTATTTT,CAISEYSDRVWNLDTQYF
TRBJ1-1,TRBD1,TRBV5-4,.,TGTGCCAGCAGCTCTAAAACAGGGGCCGAGGAAGCTTTCTTT,CASSSKTGAEEAFF
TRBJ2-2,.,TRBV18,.,TGTGCCAGCTCACCACAGGAACTCACTTACACCGGGGAGCTGTTTTTT,CASSPQELTYTGELFF
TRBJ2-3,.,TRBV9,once,TGTGCCAGCAGCGTAGATTGGTTGATGACAGATACGCAGTATTTT,CASSVDWLMTDTQYF
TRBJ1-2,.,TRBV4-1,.,TGCGCCAGCAGCCTAGGGGGGGGCGCAGACTATGGCTACACCTTC,CASSLGGGADYGYTF
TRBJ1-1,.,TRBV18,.,TGTGCCAGCTCACGAGGGGGTTCGGGGGGCCTCAACACTGAAGCTTTCTTT,CASSRGGSGGLNTEAFF
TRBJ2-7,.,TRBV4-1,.,TGCGCCAGCAGCCAAGATGGAGACACAGTTACAGAGCAGTACTTC,CASSQDGDTVTEQYF
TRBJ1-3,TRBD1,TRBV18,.,TGTGCCAGCTCACCAGACAGGGGTGGAAACACCATATATTTT,CASSPDRGGNTIYF
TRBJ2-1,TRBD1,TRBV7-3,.,TGTGCCAGCAGCCCCCGGGGAGACAGGGGGGTCTCCTACAATGAGCAGTTCTTC,CASSPRGDRGVSYNEQFF
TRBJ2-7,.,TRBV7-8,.,TGTGCCAGCAGCCCCCGTTTGCAAGGAGGGAGGCTCTACGAGCAGTACTTC,CASSPRLQGGRLYEQYF
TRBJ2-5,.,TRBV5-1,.,TGCGCCAGCAGTCTAAGCCCCACTAGTGGGGGATACCAAGAGACCCAGTACTTC,CASSLSPTSGGYQETQYF
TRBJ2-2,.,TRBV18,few,TGTGCCAGCTCTGCGGACACCCTTCATAACACCGGGGAGCTGTTTTTT,CASSADTLHNTGELFF
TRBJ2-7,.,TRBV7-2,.,TGTGCCAGCAGCTTTCAACAGTACGAGCAGTACTTC,CASSFQQYEQYF
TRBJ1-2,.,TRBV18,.,TGTGCCAGCTCCTACGCACACGGGACTGAAAACTATGGCTACACCTTC,CASSYAHGTENYGYTF
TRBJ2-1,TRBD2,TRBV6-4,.,TGTGCCAGCAGTGAGAAGTGGGGGGGTCCGAGCTCCTACAATGAGCAGTTCTTC,CASSEKWGGPSSYNEQFF
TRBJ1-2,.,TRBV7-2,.,TGTGCCAGCAGCTTAGGGGGAACAGGAGTTAACTATGGCTACACCTTC,CASSLGGTGVNYGYTF
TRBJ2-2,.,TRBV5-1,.,TGCGCCAGCAGCTTGGAGGGGTCCGGGGAGCTGTTTTTT,CASSLEGSGELFF
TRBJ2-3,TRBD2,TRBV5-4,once,TGTGCCAGCAGCTTAAGGCGGGGGGGACTCACATATACGCAGTATTTT,CASSLRRGGLTYTQYF
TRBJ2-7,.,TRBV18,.,TGTGCCAGCTCACCCAGGCGGCAGGCCTACGAGCAGTACTTC,CASSPRRQAYEQYF
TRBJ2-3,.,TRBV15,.,TGTGCCACCAGCAGTGCAGGGACCACAGATACGCAGTATTTT,CATSSAGTTDTQYF
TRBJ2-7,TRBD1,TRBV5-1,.,TGCGCCAGCAGCTTCGGGACAGGGGGCATGAACGAGCAGTACTTC,CASSFGTGGMNEQYF